These 8 T cell receptor beta chains were sequenced from one sample in a study of T cell repertoires in aging, cancer and after chemotherapy. Multiplex touch-down PCR with TRB-A/B primers amplified rearranged V-D-J TRB sequences. MiXCR was run by TCRdb on the multiplex PCR reads, yielding one entry per CDR3 protein. The table records over 2,000 distinct CDR3 sequences, about 24% of them present only once. Amplification of TCR beta used genomic DNA extracted from peripheral blood. Specimen: blood. Receptors were obtained from a human donor with a solid tumor.

This chain links TRBV20-1 with TRBJ2-7; 12 nucleotides align to TRBD2. Germline loops: CDR1 DFQATT, CDR2 SNEGSKA (reference sequence). J was trimmed by 0 bases and V by 6 bases; bases with no gene match: 6. The CDR3 runs 15 residues. The CDR3 loop is CSAETSGGPSYEQYF. CDR3 nucleotides: TGCAGTGCGGAGACTAGCGGGGGTCCCTCCTACGAGCAGTACTTC.

By frequency in the sample, this clonotype is medium-sized. The chain uses TRBV13 and TRBJ2-3; 8 bases fit TRBD2. Germline-derived CDR1 and CDR2 are PRHDT and FYEKMQ (reference sequence). The CDR3 covers 18 residues. With 1 base clipped from V and 0 bases from J, the junction kept 9 bases outside the gene matches. CDR3 DNA: TGTGCCAGCAGCTTAGCGTCTAGCGGGTACTCTAGCACAGATACGCAGTATTTT. Amino acids: CASSLASSGYSSTDTQYF.

This clonotype is categorized as large. The chain uses TRBV12-3 or TRBV12-4 and TRBJ1-5, with D possibly matching TRBD1 (5 bases). This CDR3 has 13 residues. The V end was cut by 6 bases, the J end by 2 bases, with 8 bases between. The CDR3 is CASRGTGNQPQHF. For the CDR3, the DNA is TGTGCCAGCAGGGGGACGGGCAATCAGCCCCAGCATTTT.

Sample share makes this clonotype medium-sized (0.01 to 0.1%). This chain connects TRBV6-1 to TRBJ2-1; D not certain. Germline-derived CDR1 and CDR2 are MNHNS and SASEGT. Trimming removed 3 bases from V and 0 bases from J, with 3 bases in between. The length of the CDR3 is 13 residues. The CDR3 DNA reads as TGTGCCAGCAGTGACACCTCCTACAATGAGCAGTTCTTC. This gives the protein CASSDTSYNEQFF.

Sample share makes this clonotype medium-sized. V gene TRBV6-5 combines with J gene TRBJ1-4, with 7 bases lining up with TRBD1. The CDR3 has 15 amino acids. Germline CDR1 MNHEY, CDR2 SVGAGI. V was clipped by 6 bases and J by 8 bases; unmatched bases: 12. CDR3 loop: CASSRVTGLREKLFF. CDR3 nucleotide sequence: TGTGCCAGCAGCAGGGTGACAGGGCTTAGGGAAAAACTGTTTTTT.

By share of the sample, this clonotype is medium-sized. V is TRBV6-5 and J is TRBJ2-7, with TRBD2 matching over 15 bases. The ends lost 5 bases at V and 6 bases at J; junction bases unmatched: 8. The germline gives CDR1 MNHEY, CDR2 SVGAGI. This CDR3 spans 16 amino acids. The CDR3 region has the DNA TGTGCCAGCAGTCCCAGGACTAGCGGGGGGGCCCGCGAGCAGTACTTC. This gives the protein CASSPRTSGGAREQYF.

The chain uses TRBV20-1 and TRBJ2-7; D is uncertain. Germline V gene data show CDR1 as DFQATT and CDR2 as SNEGSKA (reference sequence). The CDR3 loop spans 11 amino acids. V was clipped by 3 bases and J by 4 bases, with 7 bases between them. CDR3 DNA sequence: TGCAGTGCTAGCTTTGCATACGAGCAGTACTTC. Its translation is CSASFAYEQYF.

The rearrangement joins TRBV7-6 to TRBJ1-1; 12 bases are shared with TRBD1. The germline CDR1 and CDR2 sequences are SGHVS and FNYEAQ. This CDR3 has 16 amino acids. Losses at the gene ends were 6 bases for V and 2 bases for J; bases not matched to a gene: 7. For the CDR3, the DNA is TGTGCCAGCAGTTCTCGGGACAGGGGGCTTAACACTGAAGCTTTCTTT. Protein: CASSSRDRGLNTEAFF.